This paragraph covers one T cell receptor (beta chain) sequence. Antigen: not known. Unrecorded immune exposures were likely, despite nominal health at sampling. This CDR3 region has 16 residues. Trimming shortened V by 0 bases and J by 0 bases, and 12 bases separated the two germline ends. The germline V gene encodes CDR1 SGHRS and CDR2 YFSETQ. The data were taken from a study of cytomegalovirus exposure and HLA in healthy donors. Study overall: The Caucasian-associated ancestry cluster contained 81% of the 300 to 400 genotyped donors.

The PCR made use of 60 Vbeta and 13 Jbeta primers. Profiling relied on immunoSEQ multiplex PCR, and the TCRdb table lists in-frame clones only, not all of them. The sample shows roughly 120,000 clones, about 80% of them seen only once. Study-level findings and limits: Within a later analysis, the majority of CMV-associated TCR beta chains appeared HLA-restricted. An apparent linkage of common viral pathogens to several of the most significant clusters emerged in a later analysis.

This chain joins TRBV5-1 and TRBJ2-5; TRBD1 might be the D (5 bases). Sequenced material: PBMCs. This sequence was found in a human donor in good health. DNA of the CDR3: TGCGCCAGCAGCTTGGGACAGAAAGTGTACCAAGAGACCCAGTACTTC. Amino acid sequence: CASSLGQKVYQETQYF.